This entry lists 13 T cell receptor beta chains sequenced from one sample in a study of blood T cells in healthy people across ages. PCR was performed a second time for about 6 to 11 cycles using a sample-barcoded 5' primer and a J-beta primer mix. TCRdb itself ran the 5' RACE reads through MiXCR, one entry per CDR3 protein. The data contain 550,000 to 600,000 distinct CDR3 sequences, 45% to 55% of them seen just once; the ten biggest clones take up under 30%. Sequencing used blood. These receptors came from a man at least 80 years old in good health.

In DNA form, the CDR3 reads TGTGCCAGCAGCTTGGAGGCGGGGGGCTATGGCTACACCTTC. This codes for CASSLEAGGYGYTF. The chain has TRBV5-4 and TRBJ1-2, with D possibly TRBD1 on 5 matching bases. The CDR3 has 14 amino acids. V was pared by 0 bases and J by 4 bases, with 10 bases between. Germline V CDR1 and CDR2: SGHNT, YYREEE (reference sequence).

This CDR3 is CASSLAYQGETQYF. In DNA, the CDR3 is TGTGCCAGCAGCTTAGCGTATCAAGGAGAGACCCAGTACTTC. The chain links TRBV7-8 to TRBJ2-5; D unclear. The CDR3 is made up of 14 amino acids. Per germline, CDR1 SGHVS and CDR2 FQNEAQ. V lost 0 bases, J lost 4 bases, and 9 bases lay in between.

This clonotype was detected only a few times. A much larger clone lies one base from this, so it may be a read error. CDR3 sequence reads: CASYALTGNEQYF. DNA of the CDR3: TGTGCCAGCTATGCCCTCACGGGCAATGAGCAGTACTTC. The chain joins TRBV6-6 to TRBJ2-7; D gene ambiguous. Deletions cut 8 bases from V and 7 bases from J, with 18 bases between. CDR1 is MNHNY, CDR2 SVGAGI, per germline (reference sequence). The CDR3 loop spans 13 amino acids.

V is TRBV29-1 and J is TRBJ2-1; D perhaps matches TRBD1 (6 bases). With 5 bases removed from V and 14 bases from J, the gap between germline ends came to 19 bases. CDR1 and CDR2 (germline): SQVTM, ANQGSEA. There are 12 residues in the CDR3. CDR3: CSVRKDSPDEFF. The CDR3 DNA reads TGCAGCGTTAGAAAGGACAGCCCCGATGAGTTCTTC.

The chain uses TRBV7-6 and TRBJ2-5; tentatively, D is TRBD1 or TRBD2 (5 bases each). Matching the DNA end better, TRBJ2-7 makes the J call doubtful. CDR3 size: 15 residues. The V gene's germline CDR1 is SGHVS and CDR2 FNYEAQ. DNA of the CDR3: TGTGCCAGCAGCTTAGGGGGGACGGAACCCTACGAGCAGTACTTC. Translated: CASSLGGTEPYEQYF.

The J gene is TRBJ2-3, the V gene TRBV11-1; TRBD2 aligns across 10 bases. The CDR3 is 17 amino acids. The V and J ends lost 1 base and 2 bases, in that order; junction bases with no gene match: 6. Germline-derived CDR1 and CDR2 are SGHAT and FQDESV (reference sequence). The CDR3, as DNA: TGTGCCAGCAGCTTAGGTGCTAGCGGGAGCTTCACAGATACGCAGTATTTT. As protein: CASSLGASGSFTDTQYF.

The J gene is TRBJ1-2, the V gene TRBV20-1; 8 bases line up with TRBD1. This CDR3 is 14 amino acids long. Trimming removed 6 bases from V and 4 bases from J; junction bases left unmatched: 10. Germline CDR1 is DFQATT and CDR2 is SNEGSKA (reference sequence). In nucleotides, the CDR3 is TGCAGTGCCATAAATCCCGGGACAGGCTATGGCTACACCTTC. Protein sequence: CSAINPGTGYGYTF.

The J gene is TRBJ1-2, the V gene TRBV9, with 8 bases lining up with TRBD1. Trimming removed 0 bases from V and 7 bases from J; junction bases left unmatched: 5. The length of the CDR3 is 14 residues. Germline CDR1 and CDR2: SGDLS and YYNGEE. The CDR3, as DNA: TGTGCCAGCAGCGTAGTGCAGGGGGCAGGTGGCTACACCTTC. Translating it yields CASSVVQGAGGYTF.

There are many counts of this clonotype. In DNA form, the CDR3 reads TGTGCCAGCACTTTGGCGGCGAACACTGAAGCTTTCTTT. Translation gives CASTLAANTEAFF. This rearrangement joins TRBV6-6 to TRBJ1-1; no firm D call. V was shortened by 7 bases and J by 1 base, with 10 bases between the two germline ends. Germline V gives CDR1 MNHNY, CDR2 SVGAGI (reference sequence). The CDR3 runs 13 residues.

The chain joins TRBV7-9 to TRBJ1-4; D is perhaps TRBD1 (5 bases). V lost 1 base to trimming and J lost 3 bases, with 9 bases between them. CDR1 is SEHNR, CDR2 FQNEAQ, per germline (reference sequence). This CDR3 is 15 amino acids long. The CDR3 sequence is CASSLDGGANEKLFF. The CDR3 DNA reads as TGTGCCAGCAGCTTAGACGGGGGGGCTAATGAAAAACTGTTTTTT.

This clonotype was counted between two and nine times. The chain joins TRBV10-3 to TRBJ2-7, with 7 bases aligning to TRBD2. CDR3 size: 14 residues. V was pared by 3 bases and J by 1 base, with 3 bases of the junction left unmatched. Germline CDR1 reads ENHRY; CDR2 reads SYGVKD. DNA for the CDR3: TGTGCCATCAGTGACTCGGGGGGTTCCTACGAGCAGTACTTC. The encoded protein is CAISDSGGSYEQYF.

V usage is TRBV21-1 and J usage is TRBJ2-2. TRBV21-1 is a recognized pseudogene. The CDR3 sequence is 15 residues long. CDR3 in DNA: TGTGCCAGCAGCAAACGAGCGCCGAACACCGGGGAGCTGTTTTTT. As protein: CASSKRAPNTGELFF.

V and J are TRBV20-1 and TRBJ1-2; a weak D match, TRBD1 (5 bases). Germline CDR1 and CDR2: DFQATT and SNEGSKA (reference sequence). The CDR3 runs 13 residues. V lost 6 bases and J 4 bases, leaving 15 bases between the germline ends. The CDR3 sequence: CSASPTDLYGYTF. CDR3 DNA: TGCAGTGCCTCACCGACAGATCTCTATGGCTACACCTTC.